This T cell receptor beta chain came from a study of blood T cells in healthy people across ages. Germline V gene sequence: CDR1 MNHEY, CDR2 SMNVEV (reference sequence). The CDR3 extends over 14 amino acids. V dropped 0 bases and J dropped 0 bases, with 6 bases sitting between them. Then a second PCR, running about 6 to 12 cycles, was carried out with a sample-barcoded 5' primer and a J-beta primer mix. TCRdb recomputed calls from the 5' RACE reads with MiXCR, one row per CDR3 protein. Of approximately 1.5 million distinct CDR3 sequences listed, roughly 32% were seen once; the top ten hold roughly 12%.

The sequenced sample was blood. The sequence came from a woman aged 30 to 39 in good health. The rearrangement links TRBV27 to TRBJ2-7, with D unclear. CDR3 in DNA: TGTGCCAGCAGTTTATCGAGATACTCCTACGAGCAGTACTTC. This sequence encodes CASSLSRYSYEQYF.